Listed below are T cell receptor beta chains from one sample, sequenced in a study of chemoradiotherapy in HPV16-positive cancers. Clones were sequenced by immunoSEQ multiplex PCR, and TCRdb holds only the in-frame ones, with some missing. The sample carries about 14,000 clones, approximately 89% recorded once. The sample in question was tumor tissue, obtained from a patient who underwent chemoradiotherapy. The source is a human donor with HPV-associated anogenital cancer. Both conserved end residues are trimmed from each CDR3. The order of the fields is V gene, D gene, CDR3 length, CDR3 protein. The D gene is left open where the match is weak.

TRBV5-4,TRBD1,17,ASSAGTGGPPYSNQPQH
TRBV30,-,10,AWKGERAEQY
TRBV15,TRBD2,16,ATSRGVGASGRADTQY
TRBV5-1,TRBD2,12,ASKRTSGLYEQY
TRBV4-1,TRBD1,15,ASSSQVPDRAIIPLH
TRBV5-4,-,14,ASSDVGGSLSYEQY
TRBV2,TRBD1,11,ASGGTGIQPQH
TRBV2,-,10,ASQSEVPEQY
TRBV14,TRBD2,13,ASSRSGGSLYEQY
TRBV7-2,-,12,CDEARGTPYGYT
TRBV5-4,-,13,ASSQDGIPGDTQY
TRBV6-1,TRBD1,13,ATGTANQLIYGYT
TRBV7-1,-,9,ASSPDGEAF
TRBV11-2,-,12,ASSPDITGYEQY
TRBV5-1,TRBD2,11,ASSTSGTDTQY
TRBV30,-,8,AWSQGFVT
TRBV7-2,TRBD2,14,ASSLEAGANTGELF
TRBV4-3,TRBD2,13,ASSLSGIEGNEQF
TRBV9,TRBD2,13,ASSPLASGRDTQY
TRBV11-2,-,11,ASSLSWEPPQH
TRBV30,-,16,AWSVISAGDSSGNTIY
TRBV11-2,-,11,ASSLDRIDPQY
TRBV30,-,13,AWSGGDRSSYEQY
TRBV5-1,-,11,ASSLEGTDTQY
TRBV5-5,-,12,ASSFRRFGHEQY
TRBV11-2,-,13,ASSLDPGTSYEQY
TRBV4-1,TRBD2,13,ASSQDQRGYNEQF
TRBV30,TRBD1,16,AWSPSTGTGSGDTEAF
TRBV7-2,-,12,ASSPSRTEETQY
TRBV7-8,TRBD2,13,ASSLGGLAGAEQY
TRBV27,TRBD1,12,ASSLSRGLGEQF
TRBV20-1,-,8,SVGNQPQH
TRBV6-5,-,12,ASSYWGENTEAF
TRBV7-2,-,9,ASSYTDTQY
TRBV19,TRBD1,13,ASSTPTGAGNTIY
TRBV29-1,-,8,SVGTDTQY
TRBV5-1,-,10,ASSLRGYEQF
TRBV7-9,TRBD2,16,ASSFYPSGRENTGELF
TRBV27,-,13,ASSLTYRGGYGYT
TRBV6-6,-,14,ASSYSRAVEGNTIY
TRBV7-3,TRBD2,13,ASSGGLADYNEQF
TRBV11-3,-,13,ASSFLGESLNTQY
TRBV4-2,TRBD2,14,ASSQQAGPGANVLT
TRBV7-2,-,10,ASSSGPAEQY
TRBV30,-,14,AWSRRGGWVNQPQH
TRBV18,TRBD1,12,ASSPPGQTYEQY
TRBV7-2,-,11,ASSLEKNSPLH
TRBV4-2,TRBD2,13,ASSHLAGVEETQY
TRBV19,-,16,ASSRASNRVRMNTEAF
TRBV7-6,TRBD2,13,ASSLAAGELYEQY
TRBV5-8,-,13,ASTPGGVEDQPQH
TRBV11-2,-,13,ASSLGGTTNEKLF
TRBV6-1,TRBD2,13,ASSRLAGADETQY
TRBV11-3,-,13,ASSPGRGGNTEAF